One T cell receptor beta chain is described in this entry. Its specificity is unknown. This specimen belongs to a study of CD8 T cells in ankylosing spondylitis. In making TCR beta libraries, quantitative 5'-RACE with molecular barcodes was used. TCRdb used MiXCR to reprocess the 5' RACE reads, holding one entry per CDR3 protein. Of about 240,000 distinct CDR3 sequences in the sample, over 8.5% are singletons; the top ten hold around 6.5%. This CDR3 comprises 19 residues. Unmatched junction bases numbered 17, after V lost 8 bases and J lost 0 bases. Study-level findings and limits: Disease-linked clones were found to be CD8+ and relatively rare in peripheral blood. Reportedly, significant enrichment of disease-linked clones occurred in matched ankylosing spondylitis synovial fluid.

This sequence joins TRBV12-3 or TRBV12-4 and TRBJ1-1, with TRBD1 matching over 11 bases. The sample consisted of blood, either unsorted or a sorted T cell fraction (not recorded which). This receptor was identified in a male donor with ankylosing spondylitis or in good health (not recorded which). The CDR3 DNA sequence: TGTGCCAGCTGGCCACGGACAGGGGGCGGCATAAATATGAACACTGAAGCTTTCTTT. Protein product: CASWPRTGGGINMNTEAFF.